Presented here are 29 T cell receptor beta chains from one specimen sequenced in a study of regulatory T cells in long-lasting Graves disease. Both iRepertoire HTBI primers and Arm-PCR of CDR3 regions were used to build the TCR beta libraries. TCRdb analysed the multiplex PCR reads with MiXCR anew, one entry per CDR3 protein. The sample has some 320,000 distinct CDR3 sequences, about 18% seen once. Documented time point: newly diagnosed GD, antithyroid drugs for less than 3 months. TCR sequences were obtained from RNA taken from PBMCs. The sequences come from peripheral blood mononuclear cells (PBMCs), collected at new diagnosis, from a patient treated with antithyroid drugs. The source of these receptors is a female donor with Graves disease.

This clonotype showed up many times. This chain connects TRBV6-1 to TRBJ1-5; TRBD1 matches at 8 bases. Trimming cost V 5 bases and J 2 bases; bases outside gene matches: 5. This CDR3 comprises 15 residues. The germline V gene encodes CDR1 MNHNS and CDR2 SASEGT. In nucleotides, the CDR3 is TGTGCCAGCAGTATAGGGGACAGGCGCAATCAGCCCCAGCATTTT. Translation: CASSIGDRRNQPQHF.

The CDR3, as DNA: TGTGCCAGCAGCCCCATTTCGGGAAACTGGGCGGATACGCAGTATTTT. This codes for CASSPISGNWADTQYF. V gene TRBV7-8 combines with J gene TRBJ2-3; D perhaps matches TRBD2 (5 bases). Trimming took off 5 bases at V and 6 bases at J, with 21 bases between the two ends. Looked up from germline, CDR1 is SGHVS and CDR2 is FQNEAQ. The CDR3 is 16 amino acids.

This clonotype turned up a few times. The chain links TRBV7-9 to TRBJ2-3; 7 bases are a match to TRBD1. V dropped 8 bases and J dropped 3; count of bases not matched to a gene: 8. The CDR3 extends over 14 amino acids. The germline V gene encodes CDR1 SEHNR and CDR2 FQNEAQ (reference sequence). The CDR3 protein is CASLAGGATDTQYF. CDR3 sequence (DNA): TGTGCCAGCCTCGCAGGGGGAGCGACAGATACGCAGTATTTT.

This clonotype was seen many times. V is TRBV19 and J is TRBJ2-7, with D perhaps matching TRBD1 or TRBD2 (5 bases each). The V end was cut by 3 bases, the J end by 3 bases, with 15 bases between. Germline loops: CDR1 LNHDA, CDR2 SQIVND (reference sequence). CDR3 length: 15 amino acids. The DNA for the CDR3 is TGTGCCAGTAGTATTGTCGACCCGAGGGGCTACGAGCAGTACTTC. It translates to CASSIVDPRGYEQYF. The full variable domain, rest sourced from reference TRBV19 and TRBJ2-7, is DGGITQSPKYLFRKEGQNVTLSCEQNLNHDAMYWYRQDPGQGLRLIYYSQIVNDFQKGDIAEGYSVSREKKESFPLTVTSAQKNPTAFYLCASSIVDPRGYEQYFGPGTRLTVT.

The table lists this clonotype with many counts. The V gene is TRBV11-2, the J gene TRBJ1-2, with D possibly being TRBD1 (5 bases). Trimming took off 5 bases at V and 4 bases at J, with 14 bases between the two ends. CDR3 size: 14 residues. Germline CDR1 reads SGHAT; CDR2 reads FQNNGV. The DNA of the CDR3 is TGTGCCAGCAGCAGCTCCCGGGGGGGCTATGGCTACACCTTC. This gives the protein CASSSSRGGYGYTF. Filled out from reference TRBV11-2 and TRBJ1-2, the complete variable domain reads EAGVAQSPRYKIIEKRQSVAFWCNPISGHATLYWYQQILGQGPKLLIQFQNNGVVDDSQLPKDRFSAERLKGVDSTLKIQPAKLEDSAVYLCASSSSRGGYGYTFGSGTRLTVV.

This clonotype was observed at least ten times. This rearrangement joins TRBV12-3 or TRBV12-4 to TRBJ2-1; possibly TRBD2 for D (6 bases). CDR3 length: 15 amino acids. With 0 bases removed from V and 9 bases from J, the gap between germline ends came to 15 bases. The CDR3 region is CASSLAGGSSGEQFF. The CDR3 DNA follows: TGTGCCAGCAGTTTAGCGGGAGGATCATCAGGTGAGCAGTTCTTC.

The chain carries TRBV4-2 and TRBJ2-7; 7 bases map to TRBD2. The CDR3 covers 15 residues. Germline-derived CDR1 and CDR2 are LGHNA and YNFKEQ. Trimming removed 5 bases from V and 0 bases from J; junction bases left unmatched: 7. The chain's CDR3 is CASSGRGGSSYEQYF. The CDR3, as DNA: TGTGCCAGCAGCGGAAGGGGAGGGAGCTCCTACGAGCAGTACTTC.

This clonotype has at least ten counts. The chain links TRBV20-1 to TRBJ2-7; D is possibly TRBD1 or TRBD2 (6 bases each). The V end was cut by 5 bases, the J end by 2 bases, with 19 bases between. The CDR3 is made up of 15 amino acids. CDR1 is DFQATT, CDR2 SNEGSKA, per germline (reference sequence). CDR3 amino acids: CSAAEPQGLTYEQYF. Here the CDR3 DNA reads TGCAGTGCTGCTGAACCACAGGGACTTACCTACGAGCAGTACTTC.

This clonotype was observed a handful of times. The CDR3 bases are TGTGCCAGCAGTGTTACCGGGTATGGCTACACCTTC. Translating it yields CASSVTGYGYTF. The chain uses TRBV27 and TRBJ1-2; D gene ambiguous. The CDR3 is made up of 12 amino acids. Trimming stripped 5 bases from V and 5 bases from J, with 9 bases between. Per germline, CDR1 MNHEY and CDR2 SMNVEV (reference sequence).

The chain has TRBV11-1 and TRBJ1-2; unclear D gene. In germline, CDR1 is SGHAT, CDR2 FQDESV (reference sequence). Trimming removed 3 bases from V and 8 bases from J, with 22 bases in between. The CDR3 has 16 residues. CDR3 protein: CASSLLQVDSLIGYTF. The CDR3 bases are TGTGCCAGCAGCTTGCTGCAGGTGGATTCTCTTATCGGCTACACCTTC.

In its sample, this clonotype was seen a few times. CDR3 sequence reads: CASSFLRQTNTEAFF. Written as DNA, the CDR3 is TGTGCCAGCAGTTTCCTTAGACAAACGAACACTGAAGCTTTCTTT. The J gene is TRBJ1-1, the V gene TRBV27; D unclear. V was pared by 3 bases and J by 1 base, with 12 bases between. Per the germline V gene, CDR1 is MNHEY and CDR2 is SMNVEV (reference sequence). CDR3 length: 15 residues.

Regarding this clonotype: The junction departs from the called germline gene at one end, perhaps through a read error. This chain uses TRBV7-2 with TRBJ2-1; TRBD2 matches 8 bases. CDR3 length equals 15 residues. The V gene's germline CDR1 is SGHTA and CDR2 FQGNSA. DNA of the CDR3: TGTGCCAGCAGCTTAGTAGGGACTAGTGGCAATGAGCGGTTCTTC. Amino acid sequence: CASSLVGTSGNERFF. The variable domain in full, with the rest retrieved from reference TRBV7-2 and TRBJ2-1, is GAGVSQSPSNKVTEKGKDVELRCDPISGHTALYWYRQSLGQGLEFLIYFQGNSAPDKSGLPSDRFSAERTGGSVSTLTIQRTQQEDSAVYLCASSLVGTSGNERFFGPGTRLTVL.

This clonotype was counted ten times or more. The chain joins TRBV6-2 or TRBV6-3 to TRBJ2-2; 8 bases fit TRBD1. The CDR3 covers 15 residues. V trimming: 2 bases; J trimming: 3 bases; junction bases outside the gene matches: 2. Germline V gives CDR1 MNHEY, CDR2 SVGEGT. CDR3 loop: CASSYGQGDTGELFF. DNA for the CDR3: TGTGCCAGCAGTTACGGACAGGGCGACACCGGGGAGCTGTTTTTT.

Details on this clonotype: A read error is the likely source, as a far larger clone sits one nucleotide away. J is TRBJ2-2 and V is TRBV12-3 or TRBV12-4; no clear D. This CDR3 spans 14 amino acids. Between the trimmed V and J ends, which lost 7 bases and 1 base, there was a span of 10 bases. The CDR3 bases are TGTGCCAGCAAAGCGACCGTGAACACCGGGGAGCTGTTTTTT. This sequence encodes CASKATVNTGELFF.

As regards this clonotype: With a far larger clone one base away, a read error is the likely cause. This chain links TRBV2 with TRBJ1-2, with 7 bases aligning to TRBD1. V was pared by 6 bases and J by 4 bases, with 8 bases of the junction left unmatched. Germline V gene lookup returns CDR1 SNHLY and CDR2 FYNNEI. The CDR3 totals 14 residues. The CDR3 nucleotides read TGTGCCAGCAGGAACTCGGACAGGCCCTATGGCTACACCTTC. It yields the protein CASRNSDRPYGYTF.

V is TRBV28 and J is TRBJ1-2, with D possibly TRBD1 on 5 matching bases. The length of the CDR3 is 16 residues. From germline, CDR1 is MDHEN and CDR2 SYDVKM. V shed 1 base and J shed 3 bases, with 15 bases lying between them. The CDR3 bases are TGTGCCAGCAGTTTATCCCGGTCGGGGGGGGACTATGGCTACACCTTC. The encoded protein is CASSLSRSGGDYGYTF.

For this clonotype: Given a far larger clone just one base away, this is likely a sequencing read error. The chain is built from TRBV11-3 and TRBJ2-4; D is uncertain. CDR3 size: 16 residues. CDR1 and CDR2 from the germline V gene are SGHNT and YENEEA. V was cut by 5 bases and J by 1 base, with 15 bases left in between. The DNA of the CDR3 is TGTGCCAGCAGCCCTGCTCCGGCGAGGGCCAAAAACATTCAGTACTTC. As protein: CASSPAPARAKNIQYF. The whole variable domain, remainder taken from reference TRBV11-3 and TRBJ2-4, is EAGVVQSPRYKIIEKKQPVAFWCNPISGHNTLYWYLQNLGQGPELLIRYENEEAVDDSQLPKDRFSAERLKGVDSTLKIQPAELGDSAVYLCASSPAPARAKNIQYFGAGTRLSVL.

Written as DNA, the CDR3 is TGTGCCACCAGCAGAGGTACTAGCGGGAGGACCGGGGAGCTGTTTTTT. Translating it yields CATSRGTSGRTGELFF. This chain connects TRBV15 to TRBJ2-2; 12 bases line up with TRBD2. V shed 1 base and J 5 bases; nucleotides not matched to a gene: 2. This CDR3 contains 16 residues. Germline V lookup: CDR1 LNHNV, CDR2 YYDKDF (reference sequence).

This clonotype was counted ten times or more. The V call is TRBV5-4, the J call TRBJ1-5, with 7 bases lining up with TRBD1. The CDR3 consists of 17 residues. Germline CDR1 reads SGHNT; CDR2 reads YYREEE (reference sequence). J gave up 0 bases and V 1 base, and 7 bases lay outside the gene matches. The CDR3 region is CASSLTGALGSNQPQHF. The CDR3 DNA reads TGTGCCAGCAGCTTGACAGGGGCTTTGGGTAGCAATCAGCCCCAGCATTTT.

This clonotype came up many times. The V and J genes are TRBV6-1 and TRBJ1-3; D gene ambiguous. The germline gives CDR1 MNHNS, CDR2 SASEGT. The V end lost 6 bases, the J end lost 3 bases, and 9 bases lay between the germline ends. This CDR3 is built from 13 residues. This chain's CDR3 is CASRETNGNTIYF. The DNA of the CDR3 is TGTGCCAGCAGAGAAACAAATGGAAACACCATATATTTT.

This clonotype was picked up many times. This chain connects TRBV3-1 to TRBJ2-3; 8 bases fit TRBD1. Germline-derived CDR1 and CDR2 are LGHDT and YNNKEL (reference sequence). This CDR3 comprises 13 residues. Trimming at V came to 0 bases and at J to 14 bases, leaving 7 bases not matched to a gene. The CDR3 loop reads CASSQDWQGAMYF. As DNA, the CDR3 is TGTGCCAGCAGCCAAGATTGGCAGGGGGCAATGTATTTT.

This clonotype occurred many times. V is TRBV19 and J is TRBJ2-7, with 7 bases matching TRBD1. CDR3 length: 16 residues. Germline assignment: CDR1 LNHDA and CDR2 SQIVND (reference sequence). V lost 5 bases to trimming and J lost 0 bases; unmatched junction nucleotides: 10. CDR3 loop: CASSYGVGQSSYEQYF. DNA for the CDR3: TGTGCCAGTAGTTACGGCGTGGGACAGAGCTCCTACGAGCAGTACTTC. Based on the CDR3 plus reference TRBV19 and TRBJ2-7, the full variable domain is DGGITQSPKYLFRKEGQNVTLSCEQNLNHDAMYWYRQDPGQGLRLIYYSQIVNDFQKGDIAEGYSVSREKKESFPLTVTSAQKNPTAFYLCASSYGVGQSSYEQYFGPGTRLTVT.

This clonotype was observed many times. V usage is TRBV11-1 and J usage is TRBJ2-1; 9 nucleotides match TRBD2. The J segment lost 4 bases and the V segment lost 5 bases, leaving 15 bases of the junction unmatched. This CDR3 is 18 amino acids long. Germline assignment: CDR1 SGHAT and CDR2 FQDESV (reference sequence). This CDR3 is CASSQWGQNSGRYNEQFF. The CDR3 DNA reads TGTGCCAGCAGCCAATGGGGACAAAATAGCGGGAGATACAATGAGCAGTTCTTC.

This clonotype was counted ten times or more. This chain links TRBV20-1 with TRBJ2-3; TRBD2 agrees at 8 bases. This CDR3 contains 16 residues. CDR1 and CDR2 from the germline V gene are DFQATT and SNEGSKA (reference sequence). CDR3: CSALRDGGRPVGTQYF. For the CDR3, the DNA is TGCAGCGCCCTCCGCGACGGCGGGAGGCCTGTTGGTACGCAGTATTTT.

This clonotype was seen at least ten times. The chain employs TRBV28 and TRBJ2-4; tentative D call: TRBD2 (5 bases). This CDR3 contains 14 residues. Germline lookup yields CDR1 MDHEN and CDR2 SYDVKM. V was trimmed by 3 bases and J by 8 bases, leaving 14 bases between them. The CDR3 spells CASSLRQVGDIQYF. The CDR3 DNA is TGTGCCAGCAGTTTGAGGCAGGTCGGGGACATTCAGTACTTC.

Regarding this clonotype: The final CDR3 position lacks the conserved phenylalanine or tryptophan, pointing to a likely read error. The DNA is omitted, as the CDR3 cannot be located on it reliably, and the CDR3 follows TCRdb's listing. V and J are TRBV3-1 and TRBJ1-4. The CDR3 sequence runs 16 residues, both termini included. Germline V gene sequence: CDR1 LGHDT, CDR2 YNNKEL (reference sequence). This CDR3 reads CASSQEGGKDNEKLFL.

This clonotype was seen more than once but under ten times. The chain carries TRBV18 and TRBJ2-7; 10 positions agree with TRBD2. CDR3 length equals 15 residues. The germline V gene has CDR1 KGHSH and CDR2 LQKENI. V lost 3 bases, J lost 6 bases, and 8 bases stayed unmatched. As DNA, the CDR3 is TGTGCCAGCTCACCCGCGGGACTAGCGATTGTCGAGCAGTACTTC. Residues: CASSPAGLAIVEQYF.

The CDR3 sequence is CASSPNTYTGELFF. CDR3 DNA: TGTGCCAGCAGCCCGAACACATACACCGGGGAGCTGTTTTTT. The chain links TRBV9 to TRBJ2-2, with D unclear. The V gene's germline CDR1 is SGDLS and CDR2 YYNGEE. The CDR3 spans 14 residues. V was shortened by 4 bases and J by 3 bases, with 10 bases between the two germline ends.

This sequence joins TRBV28 and TRBJ2-7; tentative D call: TRBD2 (6 bases). Trimming took off 8 bases at V and 3 bases at J, with 11 bases between the two ends. Per germline, CDR1 MDHEN and CDR2 SYDVKM. CDR3 length: 12 residues. CDR3 sequence: CASRGTHYEQYF. The DNA of the CDR3 is TGTGCCAGCCGTGGGACTCACTACGAGCAGTACTTC.